This is a list of T cell receptor beta chains from one sample in a study of beta chain features in type 1 diabetes. The table came from immunoSEQ multiplex PCR; TCRdb's copy has only in-frame clones and leaves some out. The table lists about 52,000 clones, approximately 45% of them singletons, with approximately 1.5% in the top ten. Specimen: Tregs from blood. The source is a man under 40 with type 1 diabetes. Each CDR3 is given with its conserved first and last residue. D genes are given only for firm matches. Some rows have no size entry. The others give once, few or many, or a class for an expanded clone.

>.|TRBJ1-5|14|TRBD1|TRBV5-1
TGCGCCAGCAGCTCGACAGGGTCCGGCGAACCCCAGCATTTT
CASSSTGSGEPQHF
>few|TRBJ2-7|13|.|TRBV29-1
TGCAGCGTTGAAGGGGCAGCCGCCTACGAGCAGTACTTC
CSVEGAAAYEQYF
>few|TRBJ2-2|13|.|TRBV29-1
TGCAGCGTTGCTAGCGAGAACACCGGGGAGCTGTTTTTT
CSVASENTGELFF
>.|TRBJ1-2|15|TRBD1|TRBV7-3
TGTGCCAGCAGCCCTCCGGGACAGCCCTATGCGGGCTACACCTTC
CASSPPGQPYAGYTF
>.|TRBJ1-5|11|.|TRBV20-1
TGCAGTGCTTCCCTGCGAGGGCCCCAGCATTTT
CSASLRGPQHF
>few|TRBJ1-2|13|.|TRBV2
TGTGCCAGCAGTGAACACCTAAACTATGGCTACACCTTC
CASSEHLNYGYTF
>.|TRBJ2-3|15|TRBD2|TRBV7-3
TGTGCCAGCAGCTTAAGACTAGCGGCGGGGGATACGCAGTATTTT
CASSLRLAAGDTQYF
>few|TRBJ2-1|18|TRBD2|TRBV27
TGTGCCAGCAGTTCTTCTAGCGGGAGTACCAGCTCCTACAATGAGCAGTTCTTC
CASSSSSGSTSSYNEQFF
>few|TRBJ2-5|13|.|TRBV7-9
TGTGCCAGCAGCCTCTTGACTGGGGAGACCCAGTACTTC
CASSLLTGETQYF
>.|TRBJ1-6|15|TRBD1|TRBV6-5
TGTGCCAGCAGTTACTCCGGACAGGGAATCTCACCCCTCCACTTT
CASSYSGQGISPLHF
>few|TRBJ2-7|15|.|TRBV10-3
TGTGCCATCAGTCAGTCATTATTCTCCGGGTACGAGCAGTACTTC
CAISQSLFSGYEQYF
>.|TRBJ2-4|17|TRBD2|TRBV5-6
TGTGCCAGCAGCTATTTCGGACTAGCGGGAGGGAAAAACATTCAGTACTTC
CASSYFGLAGGKNIQYF
>.|TRBJ2-2|17|TRBD1|TRBV7-3
TGTGCCAGCAGCACCTCAGAGGGGGCCCGAGTGCCCGGGGAGCTGTTTTTT
CASSTSEGARVPGELFF
>.|TRBJ1-5|14|TRBD1|TRBV10-3
TGTGCCATCAGTAAGGGACAGAGCAATCAGCCCCAGCATTTT
CAISKGQSNQPQHF
>.|TRBJ2-5|17|TRBD2|TRBV14
TGTGCCAGCAGCCAAGGATTGGTAGCGGGAGGAGGAGAGACCCAGTACTTC
CASSQGLVAGGGETQYF
>once|TRBJ1-2|14|TRBD1|TRBV18
TGTGCCAGCTCACCACGAGAGACAGGGGAGGGCTACACCTTC
CASSPRETGEGYTF
>many|TRBJ2-3|13|.|TRBV5-4
TGTGCCAGCAGCCGGACTAGCACAGATACGCAGTATTTT
CASSRTSTDTQYF